One sample yielded the 15 T cell receptor beta chains listed below, sequenced in a study of sequential checkpoint blockade in melanoma. Sequenced by immunoSEQ multiplex PCR; TCRdb stores in-frame clones only, minus some. The data hold about 22,000 clones, with 65% to 90% observed a single time. The treatment: randomized to nivolumab then ipilimumab (arm A) or the reverse (arm B). Material: CD8+ T cells sorted from blood (inferred from file names), obtained from a patient given nivolumab and ipilimumab in sequence. The source of these receptors is a human donor with melanoma.

This chain links TRBV7-6 with TRBJ2-7; 7 nucleotides line up with TRBD1. Germline trimming cut 3 bases from V and 5 bases from J; bases unmatched to any gene: 4. The CDR3 runs 13 residues. In germline, CDR1 is SGHVS, CDR2 FNYEAQ. The DNA of the CDR3 is TGTGCCAGCAGCTTCCGACAGGGAGACGAGCAGTACTTC. This codes for CASSFRQGDEQYF.

The chain combines TRBV5-1 with TRBJ1-2; no clear D gene. The CDR3 loop spans 15 amino acids. V lost 7 bases, J lost 3 bases, and 19 bases lay in between. Germline V gene data show CDR1 as SGHRS and CDR2 as YFSETQ. This CDR3 reads CASYLQEGNYYGYTF. The CDR3 DNA reads TGCGCCAGCTACCTCCAGGAGGGTAACTACTATGGCTACACCTTC. Full variable domain (outside the CDR3, taken from reference TRBV5-1 and TRBJ1-2): KAGVTQTPRYLIKTRGQQVTLSCSPISGHRSVSWYQQTPGQGLQFLFEYFSETQRNKGNFPGRFSGRQFSNSRSEMNVSTLELGDSALYLCASYLQEGNYYGYTFGSGTRLTVV.

The V call is TRBV19, the J call TRBJ2-7, with D possibly TRBD2 on 5 matching bases. Germline lookup yields CDR1 LNHDA and CDR2 SQIVND (reference sequence). The CDR3 extends over 14 amino acids. Trimming pared 10 bases from V and 2 bases from J, leaving 18 bases between. The DNA of the CDR3 is TGTGCCACGCGAAACCGGCTAGCCACCTACGAGCAGTACTTC. This codes for CATRNRLATYEQYF.

This clone has a handful of counts. This chain joins TRBV5-8 and TRBJ2-1; weak D call: TRBD2 (7 bases). Germline lookup yields CDR1 SGHTS and CDR2 YDEGEE. This CDR3 comprises 14 residues. V was pared by 4 bases and J by 7 bases, with 15 bases between. Written as DNA, the CDR3 is TGTGCCAGCAGCCCGGAGGGAGGGGGGAATGAGCAGTTCTTC. Translating it yields CASSPEGGGNEQFF.

This clone was observed a few times. This rearrangement joins TRBV9 to TRBJ2-1; maybe TRBD1 (6 bases). Trimming took 0 bases from V and 8 from J, leaving 15 bases between them. Germline values: CDR1 SGDLS, CDR2 YYNGEE. The CDR3 is 15 amino acids. The CDR3 sequence is CASSVEGAGADEQFF. The CDR3 DNA reads TGTGCCAGCAGCGTAGAAGGGGCAGGGGCGGATGAGCAGTTCTTC.

The rearrangement joins TRBV15 to TRBJ1-5, with D possibly being TRBD1 (5 bases). The CDR3 covers 15 residues. V gave up 3 bases and J gave up 3 bases, with 12 bases separating them. Looked up from germline, CDR1 is LNHNV and CDR2 is YYDKDF (reference sequence). DNA of the CDR3: TGTGCCACCAGCAGGGATGGGGGGACCAATCAGCCCCAGCATTTT. Translating gives CATSRDGGTNQPQHF. The full variable domain, in which reference TRBV15 and TRBJ1-5 provide the parts outside the CDR3, is DAMVIQNPRYQVTQFGKPVTLSCSQTLNHNVMYWYQQKSSQAPKLLFHYYDKDFNNEADTPDNFQSRRPNTSFCFLDIRSPGLGDTAMYLCATSRDGGTNQPQHFGDGTRLSIL.

The CDR3 coding sequence is TGCGCCAGCAGCCAAGACGAGGGGACAGGGGGCAATGAGCAGTTCTTC. This sequence encodes CASSQDEGTGGNEQFF. V usage is TRBV4-3 and J usage is TRBJ2-1; 11 nucleotides match TRBD1. Germline V CDR1 and CDR2: LGHNA, YSLEER. V lost 0 bases to trimming and J lost 6 bases; unmatched junction nucleotides: 4. This CDR3 region has 16 residues.

The gene calls are TRBV4-1 and TRBJ2-1; D unclear. Germline V gives CDR1 MGHRA, CDR2 YSYEKL. This CDR3 is built from 18 residues. The V end was cut by 0 bases, the J end by 0 bases, with 15 bases between. CDR3 bases: TGCGCCAGCAGCCAAGATAATTGGGCACCGAGCTCCTACAATGAGCAGTTCTTC. This codes for CASSQDNWAPSSYNEQFF.

This clone turned up a few times. The rearrangement joins TRBV9 to TRBJ2-5; 12 bases agree with TRBD2. The CDR3 extends over 16 amino acids. Germline CDR1 SGDLS, CDR2 YYNGEE. The J segment lost 4 bases and the V segment lost 3 bases, leaving 7 bases of the junction unmatched. CDR3 nucleotide sequence: TGTGCCAGCAGCGATTCTAGCGGGGGGGATGGAGAGACCCAGTACTTC. It translates to CASSDSSGGDGETQYF.

The rearrangement uses TRBV7-6 and TRBJ1-1, with 11 bases lining up with TRBD1. V lost 3 bases and J lost 7; bases outside the gene matches: 4. The CDR3 is made up of 14 amino acids. CDR1 and CDR2 from the germline V gene are SGHVS and FNYEAQ. CDR3: CASSLGGQGVEAFF. CDR3 DNA sequence: TGTGCCAGCAGCTTGGGGGGACAGGGGGTTGAAGCTTTCTTT.

This chain joins TRBV2 and TRBJ2-3; 9 nucleotides align to TRBD2. With 6 bases clipped from V and 4 bases from J, the junction kept 5 bases outside the gene matches. Germline CDR1 and CDR2: SNHLY and FYNNEI. CDR3 length: 14 residues. The CDR3 sequence: CASRGAGGPDTQYF. CDR3 DNA sequence: TGTGCCAGCAGAGGAGCGGGGGGCCCAGATACGCAGTATTTT.

This clone was seen only a few times. The chain uses TRBV6-6 and TRBJ2-7; TRBD1 agrees at 9 bases. The CDR3 contains 14 residues. Germline trimming cut 0 bases from V and 3 bases from J; bases unmatched to any gene: 0. The germline V gene has CDR1 MNHNY and CDR2 SVGAGI (reference sequence). CDR3 amino acids: CASSYSGQGYEQYF. CDR3 DNA: TGTGCCAGCAGTTACTCGGGACAGGGCTACGAGCAGTACTTC.

The V call is TRBV25-1, the J call TRBJ1-2; TRBD1 is a possible D gene (5 bases). Germline V CDR1 and CDR2: MGHDK, SYGVNS. This CDR3 comprises 13 residues. Trimming took 7 bases from V and 6 from J, leaving 15 bases between them. CDR3 loop: CASTPGGMNGYTF. As DNA, the CDR3 is TGTGCCAGCACACCTGGGGGGATGAATGGCTACACCTTC.

V is TRBV27 and J is TRBJ2-1; 8 positions match TRBD1. In germline, CDR1 is MNHEY, CDR2 SMNVEV (reference sequence). The CDR3 is 15 amino acids. V was clipped by 2 bases and J by 4 bases; unmatched bases: 4. The CDR3 loop is CASSLGQGAYNEQFF. For the CDR3, the DNA is TGTGCCAGCAGTTTAGGGCAGGGGGCTTACAATGAGCAGTTCTTC.

The chain is built from TRBV14 and TRBJ2-7; 8 bases are a match to TRBD2. The CDR3 length is 16 residues. V shed 1 base, J shed 3 bases, and the junction held 8 bases outside the gene matches. Germline values: CDR1 SGHDN, CDR2 FVKESK. The CDR3 sequence: CASSQGARAGGYEQYF. CDR3 in DNA: TGTGCCAGCAGCCAAGGGGCTCGCGCGGGGGGCTACGAGCAGTACTTC.